This entry lists 23 T cell receptor beta chains sequenced from one sample in a study of human thymus T cells. The assay was immunoSEQ multiplex PCR, and TCRdb's table has in-frame clones only and misses some. This sample yields some 78,000 clones, of which roughly 97% are seen a single time; 0.031% belongs to the top ten. Resections from corrective heart surgery supplied the thymus tissue. Sequencing was carried out using thymus tissue. These receptor sequences come from a boy less than two years old with a congenital heart defect but otherwise immunologically healthy.

The V and J genes are TRBV13 and TRBJ2-7, with TRBD2 identical over 13 bases. V dropped 0 bases and J dropped 2; count of bases not matched to a gene: 4. There are 17 residues in the CDR3. The germline gives CDR1 PRHDT, CDR2 FYEKMQ (reference sequence). CDR3 sequence (DNA): TGTGCCAGCAGCTTAGGGACTAGCGGGGGGTCAACCTACGAGCAGTACTTC. Residues: CASSLGTSGGSTYEQYF.

Here the CDR3 DNA reads TGTGCCAGTAGCCGTGGGGACAGGGAGATTAGGGTCGGGGACACTGAAGCTTTCTTT. This translates into CASSRGDREIRVGDTEAFF. The genes are TRBV19 and TRBJ1-1; TRBD1 matches at 9 bases. The CDR3 is 19 amino acids. V gave up 6 bases and J gave up 3 bases; unmatched junction bases: 20. The germline CDR1 and CDR2 sequences are LNHDA and SQIVND (reference sequence).

CDR3 amino acids: CASSLQGEVYEQYF. DNA of the CDR3: TGTGCCAGCAGCTTGCAGGGAGAGGTCTACGAGCAGTACTTC. This chain joins TRBV5-6 and TRBJ2-7; the D call may be TRBD1 or TRBD2 (5 bases each). Trimming shortened V by 1 base and J by 3 bases, and 11 bases separated the two germline ends. This CDR3 is 14 amino acids long. Germline CDR1 is SGHDT and CDR2 is YYEEEE.

The gene calls are TRBV7-9 and TRBJ2-6; D may be TRBD2 (5 bases). Germline V gives CDR1 SEHNR, CDR2 FQNEAQ (reference sequence). The CDR3 length is 17 residues. V lost 5 bases and J lost 0, with 14 bases in between. CDR3 amino acids: CASSRRERDSGANVLTF. CDR3 DNA: TGTGCCAGCAGCCGAAGGGAACGGGACTCTGGGGCCAACGTCCTGACTTTC.

This clone was recorded only once. The V call is TRBV5-6, the J call TRBJ1-5; tentative D call: TRBD1 (5 bases). The germline V gene encodes CDR1 SGHDT and CDR2 YYEEEE. V was cut by 2 bases and J by 0 bases, with 12 bases left in between. CDR3 length equals 16 residues. The CDR3 sequence is CASSLGVVYSNQPQHF. The DNA for the CDR3 is TGTGCCAGCAGCTTAGGGGTGGTCTATAGCAATCAGCCCCAGCATTTT.

This chain joins TRBV19 and TRBJ1-1; unclear D gene. This CDR3 region has 17 residues. Germline CDR1 is LNHDA and CDR2 is SQIVND (reference sequence). Trimming stripped 1 base from V and 6 bases from J, with 21 bases between. As DNA, the CDR3 is TGTGCCAGTAGTATAGGGGGAGGGTTTAGGGCAAACGCTGAAGCTTTCTTT. This sequence encodes CASSIGGGFRANAEAFF.

This chain uses TRBV9 with TRBJ2-1; 8 bases fit TRBD2. The CDR3 contains 20 residues. Germline-derived CDR1 and CDR2 are SGDLS and YYNGEE. Trimming took 0 bases from V and 0 from J; bases not matched to a gene: 14. CDR3 DNA: TGTGCCAGCAGCGTAGATCGAGGCACCGGGACTAGGAGCTCCTACAATGAGCAGTTCTTC. Translated, it gives CASSVDRGTGTRSSYNEQFF.

The chain joins TRBV29-1 to TRBJ2-1; the D is unclear. The CDR3 totals 13 residues. Germline V gene sequence: CDR1 SQVTM, CDR2 ANQGSEA. Trimming cost V 3 bases and J 0 bases, with 6 bases left between them. Written as DNA, the CDR3 is TGCAGCGTTGAGTTCGGCTCCTACAATGAGCAGTTCTTC. Amino acids: CSVEFGSYNEQFF.

V and J are TRBV2 and TRBJ2-1, with 14 bases that match TRBD2. This CDR3 comprises 16 residues. Germline values: CDR1 SNHLY, CDR2 FYNNEI. V was clipped by 4 bases and J by 7 bases; unmatched bases: 6. The CDR3 nucleotides read TGTGCCAGCAGTGGGGGACTAGCGGGGGAAATGAATGAGCAGTTCTTC. Translation gives CASSGGLAGEMNEQFF. The whole variable domain, filled in from reference TRBV2 and TRBJ2-1, reads EPEVTQTPSHQVTQMGQEVILRCVPISNHLYFYWYRQILGQKVEFLVSFYNNEISEKSEIFDDQFSVERPDGSNFTLKIRSTKLEDSAMYFCASSGGLAGEMNEQFFGPGTRLTVL.

The rearrangement links TRBV2 to TRBJ2-3; D not certain. Germline CDR1 and CDR2: SNHLY and FYNNEI. V dropped 10 bases and J dropped 5 bases, with 19 bases sitting between them. The CDR3 extends over 14 amino acids. In nucleotides, the CDR3 is TGTGCCACCTCTTCGGCGTCGGCAAGAGATACGCAGTATTTT. Amino acids: CATSSASARDTQYF.

V is TRBV19 and J is TRBJ2-2, with 11 bases identical to TRBD2. Germline V lookup: CDR1 LNHDA, CDR2 SQIVND (reference sequence). Unmatched junction bases numbered 9, after V lost 6 bases and J lost 6 bases. There are 16 residues in the CDR3. In DNA, the CDR3 is TGTGCCAGTAGCTTACTAGCGGGGGAGAGCGCCGGGGAGCTGTTTTTT. Translated: CASSLLAGESAGELFF.

Only a few counts were recorded for this clone. The chain couples TRBV18 to TRBJ1-2; D remains ambiguous. Germline V gene data show CDR1 as KGHSH and CDR2 as LQKENI. V was clipped by 3 bases and J by 2 bases, with 13 bases between them. The CDR3 consists of 15 residues. CDR3 sequence reads: CASSPESLWNYGYTF. CDR3 DNA: TGTGCCAGCTCACCCGAATCCCTGTGGAACTATGGCTACACCTTC.

V usage is TRBV18 and J usage is TRBJ2-1, with 12 bases identical to TRBD2. V was pared by 1 base and J by 8 bases, with 9 bases of the junction left unmatched. This CDR3 comprises 17 residues. Germline CDR1 is KGHSH and CDR2 is LQKENI. The CDR3 DNA is TGTGCCAGCTCACCACTTCCGCTAGCGGGAGGGGACCATGAGCAGTTCTTC. It codes for CASSPLPLAGGDHEQFF. Using reference TRBV18 and TRBJ2-1 for the parts outside the CDR3, the full variable domain is NAGVMQNPRHLVRRRGQEARLRCSPMKGHSHVYWYRQLPEEGLKFMVYLQKENIIDESGMPKERFSAEFPKEGPSILRIQQVVRGDSAAYFCASSPLPLAGGDHEQFFGPGTRLTVL.

The chain combines TRBV2 with TRBJ2-4, with 10 bases lining up with TRBD1. This CDR3 region has 14 residues. CDR1 is SNHLY and CDR2 is FYNNEI in the germline V gene. V lost 2 bases, J lost 7 bases, and 2 bases stayed unmatched. The CDR3 DNA is TGTGCCAGCAGTGAAAGGGACAGGGGTAACATTCAGTACTTC. This translates into CASSERDRGNIQYF.

V usage is TRBV19 and J usage is TRBJ2-1; D not resolved. Germline V gene data show CDR1 as LNHDA and CDR2 as SQIVND (reference sequence). CDR3 length: 13 residues. V gave up 6 bases and J gave up 10 bases, with 16 bases separating them. In nucleotides, the CDR3 is TGTGCCAGTAGCACTTTTCTGGCGGCCGAGCAGTTCTTC. It specifies CASSTFLAAEQFF. The full variable domain, rest sourced from reference TRBV19 and TRBJ2-1, is DGGITQSPKYLFRKEGQNVTLSCEQNLNHDAMYWYRQDPGQGLRLIYYSQIVNDFQKGDIAEGYSVSREKKESFPLTVTSAQKNPTAFYLCASSTFLAAEQFFGPGTRLTVL.

The chain is built from TRBV9 and TRBJ2-7; D is unresolved. CDR3 length: 16 amino acids. Looked up from germline, CDR1 is SGDLS and CDR2 is YYNGEE. Deletions cut 5 bases from V and 2 bases from J, with 20 bases between. CDR3 coding DNA: TGTGCCAGCAGTCGGCGGTCTTCAGCCCCCCCCTACGAGCAGTACTTC. It codes for CASSRRSSAPPYEQYF.

The gene calls are TRBV28 and TRBJ2-1, with D possibly matching TRBD2 (6 bases). In germline, CDR1 is MDHEN, CDR2 SYDVKM. The CDR3 has 14 amino acids. Trimming stripped 7 bases from V and 4 bases from J, with 14 bases between. The CDR3 sequence: CASTRLAHYNEQFF. The CDR3, as DNA: TGTGCCAGCACCCGGCTAGCGCATTACAATGAGCAGTTCTTC.

The chain employs TRBV29-1 and TRBJ2-7; 9 positions match TRBD2. The germline V gene encodes CDR1 SQVTM and CDR2 ANQGSEA. V lost 4 bases to trimming and J lost 5 bases; unmatched junction nucleotides: 6. CDR3 length: 13 residues. Written as DNA, the CDR3 is TGCAGCGTTGGTAGCGGGAGAGAGGACGAGCAGTACTTC. Amino acids: CSVGSGREDEQYF.

The V call is TRBV7-3, the J call TRBJ1-1; tentatively, D is TRBD1 (5 bases). Trimming took off 1 base at V and 4 bases at J, with 16 bases between the two ends. CDR3 length: 16 residues. The germline V gene has CDR1 SGHTA and CDR2 FQGTGA. Here the CDR3 reads CASSLRRGGRGTEAFF. The CDR3 DNA sequence: TGTGCCAGCAGCTTAAGGAGGGGAGGAAGGGGCACTGAAGCTTTCTTT.

This sequence joins TRBV4-2 and TRBJ2-1; weak D call: TRBD2 (6 bases). Germline V gene data show CDR1 as LGHNA and CDR2 as YNFKEQ. V was shortened by 4 bases and J by 4 bases, with 11 bases between the two germline ends. This CDR3 is built from 14 residues. The CDR3 nucleotides read TGTGCCAGCAGCCCCATGGCGGGGTACAATGAGCAGTTCTTC. This gives the protein CASSPMAGYNEQFF.

V gene TRBV5-4 combines with J gene TRBJ2-1, with 7 bases that match TRBD2. Looked up from germline, CDR1 is SGHNT and CDR2 is YYREEE (reference sequence). The CDR3 runs 17 residues. V dropped 0 bases and J dropped 3; count of bases not matched to a gene: 9. The CDR3 nucleotides are TGTGCCAGCAGCTTGGCCCGGGACTACCGAATCTACAATGAGCAGTTCTTC. Encoded protein: CASSLARDYRIYNEQFF. The complete variable domain, with remaining parts taken from reference TRBV5-4 and TRBJ2-1, reads ETGVTQSPTHLIKTRGQQVTLRCSSQSGHNTVSWYQQALGQGPQFIFQYYREEENGRGNFPPRFSGLQFPNYSSELNVNALELDDSALYLCASSLARDYRIYNEQFFGPGTRLTVL.

CDR3 coding DNA: TGCGCCAGCAGCGATGATGGTACTTCTAACTCCTACAATGAGCAGTTCTTC. Translation gives CASSDDGTSNSYNEQFF. The V call is TRBV5-1, the J call TRBJ2-1; D gene unclear. CDR1 is SGHRS, CDR2 YFSETQ, per germline. V was pared by 4 bases and J by 0 bases, with 17 bases between. This CDR3 spans 17 amino acids.

This chain uses TRBV5-1 with TRBJ1-6, with D uncertain. Trimming took 0 bases from V and 8 from J, leaving 12 bases between them. In germline, CDR1 is SGHRS, CDR2 YFSETQ. The CDR3 runs to 15 residues. The CDR3 reads CASSLAIGRYSPLHF. CDR3 nucleotides: TGCGCCAGCAGCTTGGCCATAGGAAGGTATTCACCCCTCCACTTT.